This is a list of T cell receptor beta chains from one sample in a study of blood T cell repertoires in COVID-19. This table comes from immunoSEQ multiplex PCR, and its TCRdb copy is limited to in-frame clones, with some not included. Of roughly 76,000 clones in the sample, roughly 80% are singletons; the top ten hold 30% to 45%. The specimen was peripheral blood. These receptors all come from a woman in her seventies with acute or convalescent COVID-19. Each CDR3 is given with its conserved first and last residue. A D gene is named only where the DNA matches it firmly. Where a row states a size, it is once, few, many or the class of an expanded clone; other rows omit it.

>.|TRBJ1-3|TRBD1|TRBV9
CASSYRTGAAGNTIYF
TGTGCCAGCAGCTATAGGACAGGGGCCGCGGGAAACACCATATATTTT
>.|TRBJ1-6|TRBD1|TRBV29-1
CSVGGTANSPLHF
TGCAGCGTTGGCGGGACAGCTAATTCACCCCTCCACTTT
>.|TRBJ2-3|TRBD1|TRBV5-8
CASSFLGQATDTQYF
TGTGCCAGCAGCTTTCTGGGACAGGCCACAGATACGCAGTATTTT
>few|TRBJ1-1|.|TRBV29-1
CSAHPQGSEAFF
TGCAGCGCCCACCCCCAGGGCTCTGAAGCTTTCTTT
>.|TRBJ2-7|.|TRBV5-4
CASSFQGYEQYF
TGTGCCAGCAGCTTCCAGGGCTACGAGCAGTACTTC
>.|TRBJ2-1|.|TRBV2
CASSVGGISNNEQFF
TGTGCCAGCAGTGTCGGCGGGATCTCGAACAATGAGCAGTTCTTC
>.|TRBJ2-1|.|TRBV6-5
CASSYSRGNEQFF
TGTGCCAGCAGTTACTCTAGGGGTAATGAGCAGTTCTTC
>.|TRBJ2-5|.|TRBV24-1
CATSDLPGRGETQYF
TGTGCCACCAGTGATTTGCCCGGCAGGGGAGAGACCCAGTACTTC
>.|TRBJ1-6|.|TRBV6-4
CASRDWDNNSPLHF
TGTGCCAGCAGGGACTGGGACAATAATTCACCCCTCCACTTT
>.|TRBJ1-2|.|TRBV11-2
CASSSRAAGYGYTF
TGTGCCAGCAGCTCCCGAGCCGCTGGCTATGGCTACACCTTC
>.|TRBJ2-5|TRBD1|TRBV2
CATRRGQQETQYF
TGTGCCACCAGAAGGGGACAGCAAGAGACCCAGTACTTC
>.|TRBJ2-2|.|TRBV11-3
CASSLSMPGNTGELFF
TGTGCCAGCAGCTTAAGCATGCCGGGGAACACCGGGGAGCTGTTTTTT
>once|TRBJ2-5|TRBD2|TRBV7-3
CASSLAGDAQETQYF
TGTGCCAGCAGCTTAGCGGGGGATGCACAAGAGACCCAGTACTTC
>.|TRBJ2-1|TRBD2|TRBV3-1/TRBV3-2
CASKANLAGVGNEQFF
TGTGCTTCCAAGGCGAATTTAGCGGGAGTAGGCAATGAGCAGTTCTTC
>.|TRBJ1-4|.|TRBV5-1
CASRPVVTPNEKLFF
TGCGCCAGCAGACCGGTAGTCACCCCTAATGAAAAACTGTTTTTT
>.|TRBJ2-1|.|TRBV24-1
CATSDPRTVGNEQFF
TGTGCCACCAGTGATCCCCGGACTGTGGGCAATGAGCAGTTCTTC